This T cell receptor (beta chain) is from a study of OX40 agonist ivuxolimab in advanced cancers. Study background: In this cohort, patients received ivuxolimab, an agonistic anti-OX40 (CD134) antibody.

This clone was seen just once. Samples were taken at baseline and on day 1 of cycles 4 and 7. Clones were read by immunoSEQ multiplex PCR, and TCRdb kept only the in-frame ones, dropping some. In the table there are some 52,000 clones, approximately 94% of which are singletons. The CDR3 extends over 16 amino acids. Germline lookup yields CDR1 MDHEN and CDR2 SYDVKM. J was trimmed by 3 bases and V by 5 bases; bases with no gene match: 8. This sample comprised CD4+ or CD8+ T cells sorted from blood, obtained in a trial of the OX40 agonist ivuxolimab. This clonotype was sampled from an adult with an advanced solid tumor such as melanoma, head and neck, liver or kidney cancer. The chain recombines TRBV28 with TRBJ2-7; TRBD1 matches at 12 bases. The CDR3 protein is CASSETGTGGFYEQYF. The CDR3 region has the DNA TGTGCCAGCAGTGAAACCGGGACAGGGGGCTTCTACGAGCAGTACTTC.